This TCR beta chain was captured by sequencing in a study of blood T cells in healthy people across ages. The study's findings and limits: In the absence of known donor CMV status, changes in expanded clonotypes were possibly confounded. Diversity estimated from one million T cells was considered an underestimate. Roughly linearly, TCR beta diversity per million T cells fell as age increased.

Every participating donor contributed about 10 milliliters of peripheral blood through a draw. Trimming took 0 bases from V and 4 from J, leaving 14 bases between them. This CDR3 spans 16 amino acids. Germline CDR1 reads LNHNV; CDR2 reads YYDKDF (reference sequence). Remarks on this clonotype: The antigen remains unidentified.

A J-beta primer mix and a sample-barcoded 5' primer were used in a second PCR of about 7 to 11 cycles. One entry per CDR3 protein, called by TCRdb with MiXCR from the 5' RACE reads. Here the sample spans some 690,000 distinct CDR3 sequences, over 20% being singletons. The TCR comes from a man between 70 and 80 years old in good health. The sample taken for sequencing was blood. This chain joins TRBV15 and TRBJ2-3; D not resolved. The CDR3 here is CATSRDNAEGADTQYF. In DNA, the CDR3 is TGTGCCACCAGCAGAGATAACGCCGAAGGCGCAGATACGCAGTATTTT.